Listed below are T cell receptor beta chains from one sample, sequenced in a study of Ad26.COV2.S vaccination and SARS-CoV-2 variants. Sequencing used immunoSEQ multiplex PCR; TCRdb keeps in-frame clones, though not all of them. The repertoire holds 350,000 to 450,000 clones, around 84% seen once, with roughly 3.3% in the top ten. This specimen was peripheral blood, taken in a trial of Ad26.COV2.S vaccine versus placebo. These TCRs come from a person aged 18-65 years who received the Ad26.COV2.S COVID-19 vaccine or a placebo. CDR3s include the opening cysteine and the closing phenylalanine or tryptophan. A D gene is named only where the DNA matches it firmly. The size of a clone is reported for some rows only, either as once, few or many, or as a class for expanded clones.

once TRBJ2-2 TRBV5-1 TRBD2 CASSPGLAGGTNTGELFF TGCGCCAGCAGCCCCGGACTAGCGGGGGGGACGAACACCGGGGAGCTGTTTTTT
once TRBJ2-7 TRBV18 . CASSPEGFHEQYF TGTGCCAGCTCACCAGAGGGTTTCCACGAGCAGTACTTC
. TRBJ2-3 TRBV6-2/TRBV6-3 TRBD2 CASSSLADGTDTQYF TGTGCCAGCAGTTCTCTAGCGGATGGCACAGATACGCAGTATTTT
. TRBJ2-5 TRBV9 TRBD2 CASSRRGRGAPETQYF TGTGCCAGCTCCCGTAGAGGGCGGGGGGCCCCCGAGACCCAGTACTTC
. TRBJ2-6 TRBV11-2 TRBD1 CASSSQGQLHSGANVLTF TGTGCCAGCAGCTCACAGGGACAGCTACACTCTGGGGCCAACGTCCTGACTTTC
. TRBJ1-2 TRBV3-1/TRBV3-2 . CASSERVYYGYTF TGTGCCAGCAGCGAGCGGGTCTACTATGGCTACACCTTC
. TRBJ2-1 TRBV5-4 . CASSVDSSSYNEQFF TGTGCCAGCAGCGTCGACAGTAGCTCCTACAATGAGCAGTTCTTC
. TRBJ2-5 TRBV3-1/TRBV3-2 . CASSRRGNRRETQYF TGTGCCAGCAGCCGAAGGGGGAATCGGCGGGAGACCCAGTACTTC
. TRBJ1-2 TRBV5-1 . CASSLAGNYGYTF TGCGCCAGCAGCTTAGCCGGGAACTATGGCTACACCTTC
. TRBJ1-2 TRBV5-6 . CASSLYRANYGYTF TGTGCCAGCAGCTTATACAGAGCTAACTATGGCTACACCTTC
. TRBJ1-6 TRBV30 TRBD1 CAWSVPQGSYNSPLHF TGTGCCTGGAGTGTCCCACAGGGGTCTTATAATTCACCCCTCCACTTT
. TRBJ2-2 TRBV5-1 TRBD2 CASSLAGIAGPGELFF TGCGCCAGCAGCTTGGCCGGAATAGCGGGCCCCGGGGAGCTGTTTTTT
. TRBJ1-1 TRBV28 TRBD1 CASLETGLGGTEAFF TGTGCCAGCCTTGAGACAGGGTTGGGTGGGACTGAAGCTTTCTTT
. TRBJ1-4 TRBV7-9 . CASSFRGGGEKLFF TGTGCCAGCAGCTTTAGGGGCGGTGGTGAAAAACTGTTTTTT
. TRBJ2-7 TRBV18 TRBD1 CASSPLTGGGYEQYF TGTGCCAGCTCCCCTTTGACAGGGGGGGGCTACGAGCAGTACTTC
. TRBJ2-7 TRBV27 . CASSLSGLGTYEQYF TGTGCCAGCAGTTTATCGGGCCTGGGAACCTACGAGCAGTACTTC
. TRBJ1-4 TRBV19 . CASTNRWKEKLFF TGTGCCAGTACCAATCGCTGGAAAGAAAAACTGTTTTTT
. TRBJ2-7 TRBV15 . CATSPRIGAGEQYF TGTGCCACCAGCCCCCGTATAGGGGCCGGCGAGCAGTACTTC
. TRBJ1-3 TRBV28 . CASSPRGAGNTIYF TGTGCCAGCAGTCCGCGAGGAGCTGGAAACACCATATATTTT
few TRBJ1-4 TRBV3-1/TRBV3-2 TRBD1 CASSQSYRGSEKLFF TGTGCCAGCAGCCAATCATACAGGGGAAGTGAAAAACTGTTTTTT
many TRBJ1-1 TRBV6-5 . CASSYSGEGHTEAFF TGTGCCAGCAGTTACTCGGGGGAGGGCCACACTGAAGCTTTCTTT
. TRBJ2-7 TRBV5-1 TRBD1 CASSLVGTGGASYEQYF TGCGCCAGCAGCTTGGTCGGTACAGGGGGCGCCTCCTACGAGCAGTACTTC